The text below deals with one T cell receptor (beta chain). The sample originates from a study of T cell changes during pregnancy in multiple sclerosis. CDR3 length: 15 amino acids. V lost 2 bases to trimming and J lost 11 bases; unmatched junction nucleotides: 10. Germline V gives CDR1 MNHEY, CDR2 SMNVEV (reference sequence). TCRdb keeps only in-frame clones here, not all; method: immunoSEQ multiplex PCR. The sample shows approximately 60,000 clones, approximately 92% of them seen only once. The sequence was collected from a female donor with multiple sclerosis, enrolled in a pregnancy study. The material sequenced was peripheral blood, taken in the first trimester of pregnancy. This chain uses TRBV27 with TRBJ1-5; 9 bases are a match to TRBD1. This chain's CDR3 is CASSLTGGPDRAQHF. Here the CDR3 DNA reads TGTGCCAGCAGTTTAACAGGGGGCCCAGATCGAGCCCAGCATTTT.